A selection of T cell receptor beta chains follows, all from one sample in a study of blood T cell repertoires in COVID-19. TCRdb's copy holds only in-frame clones and misses some; the assay was immunoSEQ multiplex PCR. The sample lists some 150,000 clones; 89% were seen once. The sample taken for sequencing was PBMCs or T cells enriched from blood (not recorded which). The receptors shown here come from a woman aged 18-30 years who had recovered from COVID-19. Both conserved end residues are part of each CDR3. A D gene is named only where the DNA matches it firmly. Size is omitted from some rows. Given values are once, few, many or a class for expanded clones.

j_call | v_call | d_call | clone_size | cdr3_nt | cdr3_aa
TRBJ1-5 | TRBV7-8 | - | - | TGTGCCAGCAGCCTCGTGTGGCGCAGGGGATATAGCAATCAGCCCCAGCATTTT | CASSLVWRRGYSNQPQHF
TRBJ2-7 | TRBV4-1 | TRBD2 | - | TGCGCCAGCAGCCAAGTAGCGGGACCGCGGGCCTACGAGCAGTACTTC | CASSQVAGPRAYEQYF
TRBJ2-6 | TRBV9 | - | - | TGTGCCAGCAGCGTAGGGTCGGGGAACTCTGGGGCCAACGTCCTGACTTTC | CASSVGSGNSGANVLTF
TRBJ1-5 | TRBV27 | - | - | TGTGCCAGCAGTTTAGTTCGGGAAGGAAAAAAAGGGCAGCCCCAGCATTTT | CASSLVREGKKGQPQHF
TRBJ2-7 | TRBV5-1 | TRBD2 | - | TGCGCCAGCAGCTTCGATGCGGGAGGCTCCTACGAGCAGTACTTC | CASSFDAGGSYEQYF
TRBJ2-2 | TRBV11-3 | TRBD1 | - | TGTGCCAGCAGCTTAGAGGGCAGGGGGCCCGGGGAGCTGTTTTTT | CASSLEGRGPGELFF
TRBJ2-7 | TRBV2 | TRBD2 | - | TGTGCCAGCAGTCCGACTAGCGGGCCTTACGAGCAGTACTTC | CASSPTSGPYEQYF
TRBJ1-2 | TRBV29-1 | - | - | TGCAGCGTCCACGGAGAGGGCTATGGCTACACCTTC | CSVHGEGYGYTF
TRBJ2-3 | TRBV7-6 | TRBD2 | - | TGTGCCAGCAGCTTAGGCAGCGGGAGGGCCGATTATACGCAGTATTTT | CASSLGSGRADYTQYF
TRBJ2-6 | TRBV7-3 | TRBD1 | - | TGTGCCAGCAGCTTAGGGACAGCCCTTTCTGGGGCCAACGTCCTGACTTTC | CASSLGTALSGANVLTF
TRBJ1-4 | TRBV18 | - | - | TGTGCCAGCTCGCGGGGAGGACGGGAAAAACTGTTTTTT | CASSRGGREKLFF
TRBJ1-5 | TRBV27 | - | - | TGTGCCAGCAGTTTAAACAGGGATCAGCCCCAGCATTTT | CASSLNRDQPQHF
TRBJ1-1 | TRBV27 | - | - | TGTGCCAGCAGTATCCGACAGGCCGGCGAAGCTTTCTTT | CASSIRQAGEAFF
TRBJ2-3 | TRBV28 | TRBD1 | - | TGTGCCAGCAGGGCGCCGGGACAGGACACAGATACGCAGTATTTT | CASRAPGQDTDTQYF
TRBJ2-5 | TRBV6-4 | TRBD2 | - | TGTGCCAGCAGTGACTGGCGGGAGGCCAGAGGGGAGACCCAGTACTTC | CASSDWREARGETQYF
TRBJ1-2 | TRBV28 | TRBD1 | - | TGTGCCAGCAGTTTCCCGACAGGGTCCTATGGCTACACCTTC | CASSFPTGSYGYTF
TRBJ1-1 | TRBV5-1 | - | once | TGCGCCAGCAAGGGGGAGCGCCTAAAGAACACTGAAGCTTTCTTT | CASKGERLKNTEAFF
TRBJ2-2 | TRBV3-1/TRBV3-2 | - | - | TGTGCCAGCAGCACCTGGATAGGGAGAGACACCGGGGAGCTGTTTTTT | CASSTWIGRDTGELFF
TRBJ2-5 | TRBV5-1 | - | - | TGCGCCAGCAGTGGGACACCGAAAACGGGGGAGACCCAGTACTTC | CASSGTPKTGETQYF
TRBJ2-5 | TRBV18 | - | - | TGTGCCAGCTCACCCGGGGGACAGCCCCAAGAGACCCAGTACTTC | CASSPGGQPQETQYF
TRBJ1-5 | TRBV18 | TRBD1 | once | TGTGCCAGCTCACCTCCGGGACAGGGGTTCAATCAGCCCCAGCATTTT | CASSPPGQGFNQPQHF
TRBJ2-1 | TRBV28 | TRBD2 | - | TGTGCCAGCAGCGCTAGCGGGAAGCGCAATGAGCAGTTCTTC | CASSASGKRNEQFF
TRBJ2-1 | TRBV3-1/TRBV3-2 | - | - | TGTGCCAGCAGCCCCCGACAGTACAATGAGCAGTTCTTC | CASSPRQYNEQFF
TRBJ2-1 | TRBV19 | - | once | TGTGCCAGTAGGGGATATGGGAGCTCCTACAATGAGCAGTTCTTC | CASRGYGSSYNEQFF
TRBJ1-1 | TRBV5-4 | - | - | TGTGCCAGCAGCTTAAGACAGGCGAACACTGAAGCTTTCTTT | CASSLRQANTEAFF
TRBJ2-7 | TRBV7-2 | TRBD1 | - | TGTGCCAGCAGCTTAGGGCTGGGACAGGGGGGACACGAGCAGTACTTC | CASSLGLGQGGHEQYF
TRBJ2-3 | TRBV11-2 | - | - | TGTGCCAGCAGCTTAAACGATAGGGGTACGCAGTATTTT | CASSLNDRGTQYF
TRBJ1-2 | TRBV5-6 | - | - | TGTGCCAGCAGCTCTCCCGGGACATGGATCTATGGCTACACCTTC | CASSSPGTWIYGYTF
TRBJ1-2 | TRBV5-1 | TRBD1 | once | TGCGCCAGCAGCGGGGACAGGACTAACTATGGCTACACCTTC | CASSGDRTNYGYTF
TRBJ2-3 | TRBV5-5 | - | - | TGTGCCAGCAGCTTGGATGGCGGGGCTAGCACAGATACGCAGTATTTT | CASSLDGGASTDTQYF
TRBJ2-5 | TRBV11-3 | TRBD2 | - | TGTGCCAGCAGCTTAGATGGCCGACCTAGCGGGAGGGCCCAAGAGACCCAGTACTTC | CASSLDGRPSGRAQETQYF
TRBJ1-2 | TRBV29-1 | - | - | TGCAGCGTTGATCGGGGGATCTATGGCTACACCTTC | CSVDRGIYGYTF